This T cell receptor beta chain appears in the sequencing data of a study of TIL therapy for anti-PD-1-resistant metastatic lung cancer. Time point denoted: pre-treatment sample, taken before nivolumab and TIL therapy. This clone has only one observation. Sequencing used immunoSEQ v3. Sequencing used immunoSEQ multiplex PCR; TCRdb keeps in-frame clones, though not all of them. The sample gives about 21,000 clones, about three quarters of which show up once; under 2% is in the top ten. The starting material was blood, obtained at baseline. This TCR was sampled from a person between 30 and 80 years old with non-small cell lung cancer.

The CDR3 loop reads CASSAVGYSNQPQHF. CDR3 nucleotide sequence: TGTGCCAGTAGTGCCGTGGGTTATAGCAATCAGCCCCAGCATTTT. This chain joins TRBV19 and TRBJ1-5; D unresolved. Trimming pared 5 bases from V and 0 bases from J, leaving 11 bases between. This CDR3 spans 15 amino acids. CDR1 LNHDA and CDR2 SQIVND come from the germline V gene (reference sequence).